This entry describes one T cell receptor (beta chain). Trimming removed 4 bases from V and 3 bases from J; junction bases left unmatched: 11. The CDR3 length is 16 residues. Germline V gene lookup returns CDR1 SGHNT and CDR2 YYREEE (reference sequence). The study ran its PCR with 60 Vbeta and 13 Jbeta primers. Only in-frame clones appear in the TCRdb table, and some are missing; sequencing was by immunoSEQ multiplex PCR. The profile shows about 130,000 clones, 75% to 90% of them singletons. The data belong to a study of cytomegalovirus exposure and HLA in healthy donors. The source is a woman between 45 and 65 years old in good health and CMV-seropositive. The sequenced sample consisted of PBMCs. The chain recombines TRBV5-4 with TRBJ1-1, with 8 bases aligning to TRBD1. In DNA, the CDR3 is TGTGCCAGCAGCCCATCCGACAGGGGAAGATACACTGAAGCTTTCTTT. Its protein product is CASSPSDRGRYTEAFF.